This T cell receptor beta chain derives from a study of blood T cell repertoires in COVID-19. Study in general: T cells, B-cell-depleted T cells, or PBMCs provided the cDNA or gDNA that served as material.

The V gene's germline CDR1 is GTSNPN and CDR2 SVGIG (reference sequence). The CDR3 consists of 13 residues. V lost 7 bases and J 6 bases, leaving 19 bases between the germline ends. The authors' processing: Estimation of nucleated cell counts was performed using reference gene primer amplification. Some clones are missing from TCRdb's copy, which holds only in-frame ones; the method was immunoSEQ multiplex PCR. V and J calls and clone size are those listed in that table; D and trimming were worked out from the DNA. The data hold tens of thousands of clones, with around 80% observed a single time. The J gene is TRBJ2-7, the V gene TRBV30; TRBD1 is a possible D gene (6 bases). The sequencing sample was made of peripheral blood. This TCR derives from a human donor in a cohort sampled during active COVID-19. In nucleotides, the CDR3 is TGTGCCTACTCCTCGGAGACAGGCACCGAGCAGTACTTC. This sequence encodes CAYSSETGTEQYF. The full variable domain, rest sourced from reference TRBV30 and TRBJ2-7, is SQTIHQWPATLVQPVGSPLSLECTVEGTSNPNLYWYRQAAGRGLQLLFYSVGIGQISSEVPQNLSASRPQDRQFILSSKKLLLSDSGFYLCAYSSETGTEQYFGPGTRLTVT.